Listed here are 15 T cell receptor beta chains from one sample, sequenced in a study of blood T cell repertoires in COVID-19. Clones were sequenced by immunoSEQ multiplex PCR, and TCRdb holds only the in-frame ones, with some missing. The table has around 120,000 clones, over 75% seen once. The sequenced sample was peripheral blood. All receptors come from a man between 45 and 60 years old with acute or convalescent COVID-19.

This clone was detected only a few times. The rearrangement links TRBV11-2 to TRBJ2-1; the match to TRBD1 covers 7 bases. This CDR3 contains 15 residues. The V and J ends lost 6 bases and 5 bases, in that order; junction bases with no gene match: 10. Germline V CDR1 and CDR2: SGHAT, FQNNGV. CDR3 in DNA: TGTGCCAGCAGACACCGACAGGGTGGGGACAATGAGCAGTTCTTC. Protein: CASRHRQGGDNEQFF.

As DNA, the CDR3 is TGTGCCAGCAGTGAGGAGGGGGCGGATTCACCCCTCCACTTT. Its translation: CASSEEGADSPLHF. The chain links TRBV2 to TRBJ1-6; 7 bases line up with TRBD1. Germline assignment: CDR1 SNHLY and CDR2 FYNNEI. CDR3 length: 14 amino acids. V lost 3 bases to trimming and J lost 8 bases; unmatched junction nucleotides: 4.

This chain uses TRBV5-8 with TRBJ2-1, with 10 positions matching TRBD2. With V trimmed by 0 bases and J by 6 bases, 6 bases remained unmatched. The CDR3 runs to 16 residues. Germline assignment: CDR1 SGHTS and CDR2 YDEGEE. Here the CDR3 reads CASSLVVGLAINEQFF. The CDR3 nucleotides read TGTGCCAGCAGCTTGGTCGTGGGACTAGCGATCAATGAGCAGTTCTTC.

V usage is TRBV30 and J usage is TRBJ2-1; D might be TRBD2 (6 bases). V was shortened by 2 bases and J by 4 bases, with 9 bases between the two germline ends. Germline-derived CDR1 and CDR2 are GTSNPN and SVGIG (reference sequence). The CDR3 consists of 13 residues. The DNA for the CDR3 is TGTGCCTGGAGTCGGGGGAAATACAATGAGCAGTTCTTC. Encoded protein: CAWSRGKYNEQFF.

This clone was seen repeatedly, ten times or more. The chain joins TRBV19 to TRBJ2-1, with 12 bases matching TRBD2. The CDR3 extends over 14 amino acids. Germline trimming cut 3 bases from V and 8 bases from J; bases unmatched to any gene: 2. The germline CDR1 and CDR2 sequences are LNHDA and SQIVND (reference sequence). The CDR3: CASSIGTSGYEQFF. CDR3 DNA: TGTGCCAGTAGTATCGGGACTAGCGGGTATGAGCAGTTCTTC.

In DNA form, the CDR3 reads TGTGCCACCAGCAGAGGACTAGCGGGGGGGACTGAGCAGTTCTTC. Its protein is CATSRGLAGGTEQFF. The chain uses TRBV15 and TRBJ2-1; 14 nucleotides match TRBD2. This CDR3 is built from 15 residues. The trim removed 1 base at V and 9 bases at J, leaving 2 bases unmatched. In germline, CDR1 is LNHNV, CDR2 YYDKDF (reference sequence). The full variable domain, in which reference TRBV15 and TRBJ2-1 provide the parts outside the CDR3, is DAMVIQNPRYQVTQFGKPVTLSCSQTLNHNVMYWYQQKSSQAPKLLFHYYDKDFNNEADTPDNFQSRRPNTSFCFLDIRSPGLGDTAMYLCATSRGLAGGTEQFFGPGTRLTVL.

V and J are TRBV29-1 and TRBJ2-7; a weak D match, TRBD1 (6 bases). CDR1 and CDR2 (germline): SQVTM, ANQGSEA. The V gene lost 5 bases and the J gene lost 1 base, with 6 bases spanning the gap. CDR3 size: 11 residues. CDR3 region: CSVQGSYEQYF. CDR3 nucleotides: TGCAGCGTTCAGGGGTCCTACGAGCAGTACTTC.

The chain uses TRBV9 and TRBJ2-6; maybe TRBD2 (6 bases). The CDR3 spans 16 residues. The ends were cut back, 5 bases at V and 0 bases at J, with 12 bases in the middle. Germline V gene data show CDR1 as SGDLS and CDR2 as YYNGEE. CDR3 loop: CASRLGGDSGANVLTF. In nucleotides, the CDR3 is TGTGCCAGCAGATTGGGCGGGGACTCTGGGGCCAACGTCCTGACTTTC.

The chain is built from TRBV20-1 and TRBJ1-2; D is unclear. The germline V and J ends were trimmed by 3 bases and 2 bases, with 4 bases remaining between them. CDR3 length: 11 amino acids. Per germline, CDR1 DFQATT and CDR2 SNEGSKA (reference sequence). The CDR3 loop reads CSASINYGYTF. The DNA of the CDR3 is TGCAGTGCTAGTATAAACTATGGCTACACCTTC.

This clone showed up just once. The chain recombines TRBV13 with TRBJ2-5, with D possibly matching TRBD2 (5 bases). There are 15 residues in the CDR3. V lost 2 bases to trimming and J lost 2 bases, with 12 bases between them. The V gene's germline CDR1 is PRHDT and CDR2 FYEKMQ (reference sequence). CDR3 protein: CASSLTAAGQETQYF. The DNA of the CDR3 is TGTGCCAGCAGCTTAACAGCGGCAGGACAAGAGACCCAGTACTTC.

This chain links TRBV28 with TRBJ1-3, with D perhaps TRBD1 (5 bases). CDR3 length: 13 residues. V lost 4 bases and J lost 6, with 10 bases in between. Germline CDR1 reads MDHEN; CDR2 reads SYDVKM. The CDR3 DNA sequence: TGTGCCAGCAGTTCCCCGGGGGAAAACACCATATATTTT. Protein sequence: CASSSPGENTIYF.

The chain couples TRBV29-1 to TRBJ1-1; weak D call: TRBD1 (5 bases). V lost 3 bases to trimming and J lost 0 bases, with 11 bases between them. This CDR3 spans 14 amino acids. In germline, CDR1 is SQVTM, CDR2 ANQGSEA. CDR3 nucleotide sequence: TGCAGCGTTGAGAGGGGAGGGGTGAACACTGAAGCTTTCTTT. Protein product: CSVERGGVNTEAFF.

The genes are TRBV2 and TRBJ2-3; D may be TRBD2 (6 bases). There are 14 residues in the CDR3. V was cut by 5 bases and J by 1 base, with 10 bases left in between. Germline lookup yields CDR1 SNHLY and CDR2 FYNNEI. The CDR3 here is CASSRAGRTDTQYF. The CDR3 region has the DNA TGTGCCAGCAGTCGAGCGGGCCGCACAGATACGCAGTATTTT. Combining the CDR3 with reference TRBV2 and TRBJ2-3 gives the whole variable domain EPEVTQTPSHQVTQMGQEVILRCVPISNHLYFYWYRQILGQKVEFLVSFYNNEISEKSEIFDDQFSVERPDGSNFTLKIRSTKLEDSAMYFCASSRAGRTDTQYFGPGTRLTVL.

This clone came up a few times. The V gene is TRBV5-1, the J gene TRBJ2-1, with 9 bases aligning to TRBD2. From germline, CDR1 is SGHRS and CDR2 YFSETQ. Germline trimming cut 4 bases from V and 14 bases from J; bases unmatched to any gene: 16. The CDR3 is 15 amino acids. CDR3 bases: TGCGCCAGCAGCACCGGGACTAGCCAAAACCGGGTGGAGTTCTTC. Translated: CASSTGTSQNRVEFF.

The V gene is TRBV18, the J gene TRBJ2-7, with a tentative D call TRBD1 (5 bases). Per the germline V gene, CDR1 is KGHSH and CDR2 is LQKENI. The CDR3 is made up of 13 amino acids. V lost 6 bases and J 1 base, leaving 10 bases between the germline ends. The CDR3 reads CASSPTESYEQYF. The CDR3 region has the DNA TGTGCCAGCTCGCCGACAGAGTCCTACGAGCAGTACTTC.